This is a list of T cell receptor beta chains from one sample in a study of blood T cell repertoires in COVID-19. Repertoires were generated with immunoSEQ multiplex PCR, while TCRdb's copy carries only in-frame clones and drops some. The profile shows 90,000 to 120,000 clones, about 90% of them singletons. The sequenced sample consisted of peripheral blood. These receptor sequences come from a woman aged 25-40 years with acute or convalescent COVID-19. The CDR3 runs from the conserved cysteine through the conserved F or W. The D gene is left open where the match is weak. Clone size is stated in some rows and not others, as once, few, many or a class when expanded.

TRBD2 TRBJ2-7 . TRBV6-6 TGTGCCAGCAGCCGATCAGGGACTAGCGGGAACGAGCAGTACTTC CASSRSGTSGNEQYF
TRBD1 TRBJ1-4 . TRBV13 TGTGCCAGCAGCTTAGGGGCAGGGGGGCATGAAAAACTGTTTTTT CASSLGAGGHEKLFF
. TRBJ2-1 . TRBV7-9 TGTGCCAGCAGCTTACCTAGGACTACACACAATGAGCAGTTCTTC CASSLPRTTHNEQFF
. TRBJ1-2 . TRBV30 TGTGCCTGGAGTGCCCTCTCCGGTGGCGGGGGAGGCTACACCTTC CAWSALSGGGGGYTF
. TRBJ2-1 . TRBV21-1 TGTGCCAGCAGCCCCGGGAGGGACCATGAGCAGTTCTTC CASSPGRDHEQFF
. TRBJ2-1 . TRBV11-3 TGTGCCAGCAGCTACCAGGGACATGCCGGATACAATGAGCAGTTCTTC CASSYQGHAGYNEQFF
TRBD1 TRBJ2-7 . TRBV7-2 TGTGCCAGCAGCAGAATACCGGGACAGGGCCCGTACGAGCAGTACTTC CASSRIPGQGPYEQYF
TRBD2 TRBJ2-3 . TRBV30 TGTGCCTGGAGTAGGGGCCTTACTAGCGGGAACACAGATACGCAGTATTTT CAWSRGLTSGNTDTQYF
TRBD2 TRBJ2-5 . TRBV14 TGTGCCAGCAGCCTCCTGGGAAGTAGCGGGGAGACCCAGTACTTC CASSLLGSSGETQYF
TRBD2 TRBJ2-3 . TRBV24-1 TGTGCCACCAAGCCCGGGGTTAGCGGGGCGAACAACCGTATTACAGATACGCAGTATTTT CATKPGVSGANNRITDTQYF
. TRBJ2-1 . TRBV4-2 TGTGCCAGCAGCCAAGGCACGATAACCGGTTACAATGAGCAGTTCTTC CASSQGTITGYNEQFF
TRBD1 TRBJ2-5 once TRBV11-3 TGTGCCAGCAGCTTAGGCCGACAGGGAGTGGAAGAGACCCAGTACTTC CASSLGRQGVEETQYF
. TRBJ1-6 . TRBV6-2/TRBV6-3 TGTGCCAGCAGTTACTTGACAGTGGGTTCACCCCTCCACTTT CASSYLTVGSPLHF
. TRBJ1-6 . TRBV5-5 TGTGCCAGCAGCCTTAACCCGGGTGAGCAATCACCCCTCCACTTT CASSLNPGEQSPLHF
. TRBJ2-1 . TRBV4-3 TGCGCCAGCAGCCAAGATTTTGTAGATGAGCAGTTCTTC CASSQDFVDEQFF
. TRBJ1-5 . TRBV6-4 TGTGCCAGCTGTACATATAGCAATCAGCCCCAGCATTTT CASCTYSNQPQHF
. TRBJ1-4 . TRBV10-3 TGTGCCACAGCGGTGGGTGCAACTAATGAAAAACTGTTTTTT CATAVGATNEKLFF
. TRBJ2-1 . TRBV5-4 TGTGCCAGCAGCTACGGGGTTGAGCAGTTCTTC CASSYGVEQFF
. TRBJ1-2 . TRBV30 TGTGCCTGGAGGTTAGGGGGAGACTATGGCTACACCTTC CAWRLGGDYGYTF
TRBD2 TRBJ2-5 once TRBV28 TGTGCCAGCAGTTTTAGTGGGGTAGCGGGAGGTAGCGAGACCCAGTACTTC CASSFSGVAGGSETQYF
. TRBJ1-1 . TRBV19 TGTGCCAGTAGTATCTCGGGCTACGGGGGAGCTTTCTTT CASSISGYGGAFF
. TRBJ1-1 . TRBV12-3/TRBV12-4 TGTGCCAGCCTTCTCAGGGTGAACACTGAAGCTTTCTTT CASLLRVNTEAFF
. TRBJ1-6 . TRBV6-6 TGTGCCAGCAGCCCGGGACTTCCGAATTCACCCCTCCACTTT CASSPGLPNSPLHF